Below are 2 T cell receptor beta chains sequenced from a single sample in a study of molecular identifiers for immune sequencing clone quantification. TCRdb used MiXCR to reprocess the PCR reads, holding one entry per CDR3 protein. Here the sample spans over 600,000 distinct CDR3 sequences, 15% to 20% being singletons. The sequenced sample was naive CD8+ T cells from blood, with Jurkat cell RNA spiked in. The sample's subset: FACS-sorted CD8+CD4-CCR7+CD45RA+ naive T cells. The source of these receptors is a human donor in good health. Some libraries in this study had Jurkat cell RNA spiked in.

V and J are TRBV29-1 and TRBJ1-4; D gene uncertain. V was trimmed by 4 bases and J by 6 bases, leaving 12 bases between them. The CDR3 loop spans 13 amino acids. Per germline, CDR1 SQVTM and CDR2 ANQGSEA. CDR3 in amino acids: CSVALVQDEKLFF. CDR3 nucleotides: TGCAGCGTTGCCTTGGTCCAGGATGAAAAACTGTTTTTT.

A few counts support this clonotype. A much larger clonotype is one base distant, so this may be a read error. The chain carries TRBV7-6 and TRBJ2-7, with D unclear. CDR1 and CDR2 (germline): SGHVS, FNYEAQ. Trimming stripped 5 bases from V and 6 bases from J, with 20 bases between. The CDR3 has 15 amino acids. The CDR3 DNA follows: TGTGCCAGCAGCCCAGTCCTAATAGGTGCCTCCGAGCAGTACTTC. Residues: CASSPVLIGASEQYF.